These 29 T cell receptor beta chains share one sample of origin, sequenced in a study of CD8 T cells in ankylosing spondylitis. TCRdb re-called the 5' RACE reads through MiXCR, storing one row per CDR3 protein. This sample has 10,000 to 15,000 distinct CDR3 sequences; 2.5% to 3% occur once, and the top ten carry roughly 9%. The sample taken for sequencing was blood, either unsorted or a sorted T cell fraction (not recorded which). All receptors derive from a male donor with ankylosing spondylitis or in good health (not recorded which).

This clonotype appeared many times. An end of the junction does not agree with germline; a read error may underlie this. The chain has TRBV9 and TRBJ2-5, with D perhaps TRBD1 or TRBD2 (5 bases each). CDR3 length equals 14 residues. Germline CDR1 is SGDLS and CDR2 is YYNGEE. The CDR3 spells CASSVVGANQETHF. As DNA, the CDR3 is TGTGCCAGCAGCGTAGTCGGGGCAAACCAAGAGACCCACTTC.

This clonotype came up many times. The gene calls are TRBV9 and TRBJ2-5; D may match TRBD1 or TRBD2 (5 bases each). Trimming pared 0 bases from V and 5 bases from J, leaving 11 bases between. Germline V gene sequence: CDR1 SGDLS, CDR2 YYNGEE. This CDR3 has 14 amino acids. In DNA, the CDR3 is TGTGCCAGCAGCGTAGATCCCGGGGACGAGACCCAGTACTTC. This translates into CASSVDPGDETQYF.

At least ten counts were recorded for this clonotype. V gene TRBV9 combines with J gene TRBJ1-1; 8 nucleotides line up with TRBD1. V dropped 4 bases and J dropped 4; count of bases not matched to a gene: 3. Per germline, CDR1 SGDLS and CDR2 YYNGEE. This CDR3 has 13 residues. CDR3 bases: TGTGCCAGCAGCCAGACAGGGGCCACTGAAGCTTTCTTT. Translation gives CASSQTGATEAFF.

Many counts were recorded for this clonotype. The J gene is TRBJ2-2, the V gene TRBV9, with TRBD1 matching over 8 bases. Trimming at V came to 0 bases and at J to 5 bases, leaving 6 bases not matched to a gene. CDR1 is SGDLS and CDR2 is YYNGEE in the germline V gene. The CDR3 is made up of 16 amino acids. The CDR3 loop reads CASSVGGTGQTGELFF. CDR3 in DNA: TGTGCCAGCAGCGTAGGGGGGACAGGTCAGACCGGGGAGCTGTTTTTT.

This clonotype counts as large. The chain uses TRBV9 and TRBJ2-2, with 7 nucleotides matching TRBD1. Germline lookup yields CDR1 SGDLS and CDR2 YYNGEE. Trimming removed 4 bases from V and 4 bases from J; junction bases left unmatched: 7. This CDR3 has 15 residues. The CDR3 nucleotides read TGTGCCAGCAGCCCGGGACAGAAAACCACCGGGGAGCTGTTTTTT. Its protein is CASSPGQKTTGELFF. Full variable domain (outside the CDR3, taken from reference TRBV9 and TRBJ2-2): DSGVTQTPKHLITATGQRVTLRCSPRSGDLSVYWYQQSLDQGLQFLIQYYNGEERAKGNILERFSAQQFPDLHSELNLSSLELGDSALYFCASSPGQKTTGELFFGEGSRLTVL.

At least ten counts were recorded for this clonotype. This CDR3 reads CASSSYGVGNYNEQFF. Here the CDR3 DNA reads TGTGCCAGCAGCTCCTACGGGGTGGGGAACTACAATGAGCAGTTCTTC. The genes are TRBV9 and TRBJ2-1; D is possibly TRBD2 (5 bases). With 4 bases removed from V and 3 bases from J, the gap between germline ends came to 17 bases. This CDR3 spans 16 amino acids. Per the germline V gene, CDR1 is SGDLS and CDR2 is YYNGEE.

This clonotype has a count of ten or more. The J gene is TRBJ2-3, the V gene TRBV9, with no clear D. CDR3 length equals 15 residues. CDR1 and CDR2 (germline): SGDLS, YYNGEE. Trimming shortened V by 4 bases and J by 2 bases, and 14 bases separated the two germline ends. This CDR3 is CASSPGRAVTDTQYF. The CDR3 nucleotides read TGTGCCAGCAGCCCCGGACGGGCCGTCACAGATACGCAGTATTTT.

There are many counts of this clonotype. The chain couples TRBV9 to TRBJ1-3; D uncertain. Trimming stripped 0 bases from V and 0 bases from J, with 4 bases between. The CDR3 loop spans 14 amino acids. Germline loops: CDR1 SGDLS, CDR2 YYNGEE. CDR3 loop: CASSVDPSGNTIYF. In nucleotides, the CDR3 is TGTGCCAGCAGCGTAGACCCCTCTGGAAACACCATATATTTT.

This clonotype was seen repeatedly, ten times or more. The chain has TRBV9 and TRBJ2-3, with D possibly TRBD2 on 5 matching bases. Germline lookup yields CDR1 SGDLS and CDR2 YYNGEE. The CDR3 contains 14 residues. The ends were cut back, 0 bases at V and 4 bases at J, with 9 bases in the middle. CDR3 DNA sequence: TGTGCCAGCAGCGTAGATCCTAGCCCAGATACGCAGTATTTT. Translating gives CASSVDPSPDTQYF.

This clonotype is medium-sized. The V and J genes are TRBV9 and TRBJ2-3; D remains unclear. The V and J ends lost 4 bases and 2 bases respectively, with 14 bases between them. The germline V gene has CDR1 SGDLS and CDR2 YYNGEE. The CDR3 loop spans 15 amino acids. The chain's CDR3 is CASSPSVGLTDTQYF. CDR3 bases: TGTGCCAGCAGCCCCTCCGTGGGTCTCACAGATACGCAGTATTTT.

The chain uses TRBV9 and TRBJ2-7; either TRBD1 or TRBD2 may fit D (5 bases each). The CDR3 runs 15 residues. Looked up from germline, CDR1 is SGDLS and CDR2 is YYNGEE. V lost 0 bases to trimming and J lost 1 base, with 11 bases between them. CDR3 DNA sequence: TGTGCCAGCAGCGTAGCCGGGACCGTTTCCTACGAGCAGTACTTC. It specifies CASSVAGTVSYEQYF. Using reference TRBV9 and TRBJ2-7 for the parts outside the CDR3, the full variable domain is DSGVTQTPKHLITATGQRVTLRCSPRSGDLSVYWYQQSLDQGLQFLIQYYNGEERAKGNILERFSAQQFPDLHSELNLSSLELGDSALYFCASSVAGTVSYEQYFGPGTRLTVT.

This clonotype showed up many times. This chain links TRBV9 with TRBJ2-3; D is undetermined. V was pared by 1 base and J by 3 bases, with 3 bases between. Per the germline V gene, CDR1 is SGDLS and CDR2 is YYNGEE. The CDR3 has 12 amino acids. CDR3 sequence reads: CASSVRTDTQYF. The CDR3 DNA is TGTGCCAGCAGCGTACGAACAGATACGCAGTATTTT.

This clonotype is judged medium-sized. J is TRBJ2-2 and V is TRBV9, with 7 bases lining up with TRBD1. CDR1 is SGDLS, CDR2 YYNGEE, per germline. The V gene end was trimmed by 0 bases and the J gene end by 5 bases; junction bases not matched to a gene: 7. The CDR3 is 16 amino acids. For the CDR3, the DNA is TGTGCCAGCAGCGTAGAACAGGGGAAGAATACCGGGGAGCTGTTTTTT. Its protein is CASSVEQGKNTGELFF.

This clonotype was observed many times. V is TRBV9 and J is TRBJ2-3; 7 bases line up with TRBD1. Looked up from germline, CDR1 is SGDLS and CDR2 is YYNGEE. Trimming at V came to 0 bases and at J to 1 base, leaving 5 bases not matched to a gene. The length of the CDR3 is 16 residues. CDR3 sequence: CASSVGVGQGTDTQYF. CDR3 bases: TGTGCCAGCAGCGTAGGTGTAGGACAGGGCACAGATACGCAGTATTTT.

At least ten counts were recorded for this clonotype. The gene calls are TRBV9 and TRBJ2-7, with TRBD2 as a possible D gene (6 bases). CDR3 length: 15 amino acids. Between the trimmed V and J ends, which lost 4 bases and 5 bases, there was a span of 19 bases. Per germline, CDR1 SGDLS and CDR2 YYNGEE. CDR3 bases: TGTGCCAGCAGCCCGGGACCTCCGGAGGGTAACGAGCAGTACTTC. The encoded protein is CASSPGPPEGNEQYF.

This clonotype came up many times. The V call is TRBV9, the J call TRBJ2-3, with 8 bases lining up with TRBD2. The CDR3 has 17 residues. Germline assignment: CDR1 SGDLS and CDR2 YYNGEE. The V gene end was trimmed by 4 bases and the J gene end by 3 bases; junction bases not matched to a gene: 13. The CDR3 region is CASSPVLAGGSTDTQYF. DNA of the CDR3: TGTGCCAGCAGCCCCGTCTTGGCGGGGGGTAGTACAGATACGCAGTATTTT.

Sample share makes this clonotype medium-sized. The CDR3: CASSGGAGLQETQYF. In DNA, the CDR3 is TGTGCCAGCAGCGGCGGGGCTGGACTGCAAGAGACCCAGTACTTC. This chain joins TRBV9 and TRBJ2-5; possible D gene TRBD2, 6 bases. Germline-derived CDR1 and CDR2 are SGDLS and YYNGEE. V lost 3 bases and J lost 2, with 14 bases in between. The CDR3 runs 15 residues.

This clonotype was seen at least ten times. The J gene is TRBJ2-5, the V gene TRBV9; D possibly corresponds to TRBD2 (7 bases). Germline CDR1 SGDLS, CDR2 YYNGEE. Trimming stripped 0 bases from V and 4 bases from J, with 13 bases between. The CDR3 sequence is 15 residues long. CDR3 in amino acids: CASSVGWGGGETQYF. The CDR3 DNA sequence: TGTGCCAGCAGCGTAGGATGGGGGGGCGGAGAGACCCAGTACTTC.

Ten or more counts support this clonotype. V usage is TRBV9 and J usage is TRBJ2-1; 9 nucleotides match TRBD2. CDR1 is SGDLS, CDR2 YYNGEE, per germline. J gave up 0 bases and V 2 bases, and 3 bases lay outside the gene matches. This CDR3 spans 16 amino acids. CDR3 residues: CASSVVSGSSYNEQFF. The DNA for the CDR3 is TGTGCCAGCAGCGTCGTTAGCGGGAGCTCCTACAATGAGCAGTTCTTC.

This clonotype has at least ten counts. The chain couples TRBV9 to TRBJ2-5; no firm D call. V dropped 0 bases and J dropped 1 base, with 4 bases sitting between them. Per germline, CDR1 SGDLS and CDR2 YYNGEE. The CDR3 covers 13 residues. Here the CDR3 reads CASSVGAQETQYF. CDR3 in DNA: TGTGCCAGCAGCGTAGGGGCCCAAGAGACCCAGTACTTC.

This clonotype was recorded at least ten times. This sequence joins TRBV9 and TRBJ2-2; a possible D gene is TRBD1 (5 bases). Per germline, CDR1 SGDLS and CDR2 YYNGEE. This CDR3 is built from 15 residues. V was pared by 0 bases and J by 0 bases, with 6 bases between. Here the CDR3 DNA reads TGTGCCAGCAGCGTAGAAGGGGCGAACACCGGGGAGCTGTTTTTT. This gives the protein CASSVEGANTGELFF. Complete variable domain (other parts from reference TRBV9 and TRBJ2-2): DSGVTQTPKHLITATGQRVTLRCSPRSGDLSVYWYQQSLDQGLQFLIQYYNGEERAKGNILERFSAQQFPDLHSELNLSSLELGDSALYFCASSVEGANTGELFFGEGSRLTVL.

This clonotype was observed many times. CDR3: CASSVAVSYNEQFF. The CDR3 nucleotides read TGTGCCAGCAGCGTAGCGGTTTCCTACAATGAGCAGTTCTTC. The chain links TRBV9 to TRBJ2-1; unclear D gene. The CDR3 is 14 residues long. The germline V gene has CDR1 SGDLS and CDR2 YYNGEE. The ends were cut back, 0 bases at V and 1 base at J, with 5 bases in the middle.

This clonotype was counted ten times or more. The CDR3 sequence is CASSRLLGTDTQYF. Here the CDR3 DNA reads TGTGCCAGCAGTCGGTTGTTGGGCACAGATACGCAGTATTTT. The rearrangement uses TRBV9 and TRBJ2-3, with D unclear. The CDR3 has 14 residues. V shed 5 bases and J shed 1 base, with 11 bases lying between them. Germline CDR1 is SGDLS and CDR2 is YYNGEE.

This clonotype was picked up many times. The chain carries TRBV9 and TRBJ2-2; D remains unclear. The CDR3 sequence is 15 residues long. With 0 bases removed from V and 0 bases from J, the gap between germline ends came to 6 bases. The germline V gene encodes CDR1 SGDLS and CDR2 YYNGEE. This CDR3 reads CASSVADSNTGELFF. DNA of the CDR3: TGTGCCAGCAGCGTAGCAGATTCGAACACCGGGGAGCTGTTTTTT.

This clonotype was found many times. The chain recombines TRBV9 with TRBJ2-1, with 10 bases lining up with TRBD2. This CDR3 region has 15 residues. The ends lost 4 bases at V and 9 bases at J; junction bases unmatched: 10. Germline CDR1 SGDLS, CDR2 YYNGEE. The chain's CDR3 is CASSQKAGGPSEQFF. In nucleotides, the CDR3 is TGTGCCAGCAGCCAGAAAGCGGGAGGGCCCAGTGAGCAGTTCTTC.

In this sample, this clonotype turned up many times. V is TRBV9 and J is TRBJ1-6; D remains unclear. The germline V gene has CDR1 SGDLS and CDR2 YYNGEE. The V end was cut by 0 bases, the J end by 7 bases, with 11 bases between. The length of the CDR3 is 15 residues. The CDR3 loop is CASSVEGLRNSPLHF. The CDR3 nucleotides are TGTGCCAGCAGCGTAGAAGGGTTGAGAAATTCACCCCTCCACTTT.

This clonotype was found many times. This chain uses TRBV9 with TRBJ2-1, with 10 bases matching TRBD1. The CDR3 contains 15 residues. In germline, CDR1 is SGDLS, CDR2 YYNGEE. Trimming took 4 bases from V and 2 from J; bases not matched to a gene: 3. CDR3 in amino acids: CASSSGTGAYNEQFF. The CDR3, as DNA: TGTGCCAGCAGCTCAGGGACAGGGGCCTACAATGAGCAGTTCTTC.

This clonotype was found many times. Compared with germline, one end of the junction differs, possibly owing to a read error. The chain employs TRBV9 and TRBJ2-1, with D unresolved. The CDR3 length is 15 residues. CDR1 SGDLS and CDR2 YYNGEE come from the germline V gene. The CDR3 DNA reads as TGTTCCAGCAGCGTTTCCCCGGACGGAGACAATGAGCAGTTCTTC. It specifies CSSSVSPDGDNEQFF.

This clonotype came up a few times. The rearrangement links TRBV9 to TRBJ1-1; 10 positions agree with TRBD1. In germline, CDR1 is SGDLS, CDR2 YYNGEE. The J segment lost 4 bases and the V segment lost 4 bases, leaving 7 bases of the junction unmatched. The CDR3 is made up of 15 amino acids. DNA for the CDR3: TGTGCCAGCAGCCCAAGACAGGGGGCCTCCACTGAAGCTTTCTTT. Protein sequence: CASSPRQGASTEAFF.